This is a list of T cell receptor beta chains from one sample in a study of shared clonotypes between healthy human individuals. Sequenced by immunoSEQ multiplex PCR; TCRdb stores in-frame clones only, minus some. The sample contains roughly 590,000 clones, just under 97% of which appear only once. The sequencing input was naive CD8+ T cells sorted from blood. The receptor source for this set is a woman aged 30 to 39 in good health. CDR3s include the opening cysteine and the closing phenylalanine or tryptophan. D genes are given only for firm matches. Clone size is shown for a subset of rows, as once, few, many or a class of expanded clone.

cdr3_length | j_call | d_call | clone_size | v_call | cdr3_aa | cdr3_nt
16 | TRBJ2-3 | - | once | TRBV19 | CASSLFPQESTDTQYF | TGTGCCAGTAGTCTCTTCCCTCAGGAAAGCACAGATACGCAGTATTTT
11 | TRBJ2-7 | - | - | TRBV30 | CAWSGSYEQYF | TGTGCCTGGAGTGGTAGCTACGAGCAGTACTTC
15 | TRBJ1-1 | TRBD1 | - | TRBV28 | CASSSETGGLTEAFF | TGTGCCAGCAGTTCTGAGACAGGGGGGCTCACTGAAGCTTTCTTT
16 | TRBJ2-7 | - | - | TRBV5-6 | CASSWSSGASSYEQYF | TGTGCCAGCAGTTGGAGCAGCGGAGCTTCCTCGTACGAGCAGTACTTC
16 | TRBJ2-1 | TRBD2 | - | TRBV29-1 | CSVEGTSGRRIDEQFF | TGCAGCGTTGAGGGGACTAGCGGGAGGAGAATCGATGAGCAGTTCTTC
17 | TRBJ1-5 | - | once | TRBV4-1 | CASSHQDKRTGLQPQHF | TGCGCCAGCAGCCACCAAGACAAGAGAACAGGGCTTCAGCCCCAGCATTTT
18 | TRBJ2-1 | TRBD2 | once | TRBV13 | CASSFTGLAGGPSNEQFF | TGTGCCAGCAGCTTTACCGGACTAGCGGGAGGGCCCTCGAATGAGCAGTTCTTC
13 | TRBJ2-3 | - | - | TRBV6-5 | CASSGEIRDTQYF | TGTGCCAGCAGTGGGGAGATTAGAGATACGCAGTATTTT
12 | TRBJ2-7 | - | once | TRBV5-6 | CASSLGGYEQYF | TGTGCCAGCAGCTTAGGTGGATACGAGCAGTACTTC
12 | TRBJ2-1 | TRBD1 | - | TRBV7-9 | CASSLERQGRFF | TGTGCCAGCAGCTTAGAGCGACAGGGGCGTTTCTTC
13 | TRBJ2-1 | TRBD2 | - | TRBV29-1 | CSASGSSYNEQFF | TGCAGCGCAAGCGGGAGCTCCTACAATGAGCAGTTCTTC